The 16 T cell receptor beta chains presented below share a single source sample, sequenced in a study of identical twins. MiXCR, run by TCRdb on the 5' RACE reads, gives a single entry per CDR3 protein. Of around 650,000 distinct CDR3 sequences listed, roughly 6.6% are singletons. Separately, the same data were catalogued under a study of yellow fever vaccine responses in identical twins.

The specimen was PBMCs. All receptors come from a woman under 30 in good health.

This clonotype was recorded at least ten times. The chain employs TRBV6-5 and TRBJ2-1, with D hard to call. V gave up 0 bases and J gave up 0 bases, with 6 bases separating them. CDR3 length: 15 amino acids. The germline V gene encodes CDR1 MNHEY and CDR2 SVGAGI. The CDR3 spells CASSYSTGSYNEQFF. In nucleotides, the CDR3 is TGTGCCAGCAGTTACTCGACCGGCTCCTACAATGAGCAGTTCTTC.

This clonotype was seen more than once but under ten times. The rearrangement links TRBV20-1 to TRBJ2-3; 7 bases align to TRBD2. Trimming removed 3 bases from V and 2 bases from J; junction bases left unmatched: 17. The CDR3 runs to 18 residues. CDR1 is DFQATT, CDR2 SNEGSKA, per germline (reference sequence). Here the CDR3 DNA reads TGCAGTGCTAGGGGAGGGACGGGTCCTAGTAGGCCCACAGATACGCAGTATTTT. Its protein product is CSARGGTGPSRPTDTQYF.

This clonotype has just a few counts. This chain uses TRBV4-2 with TRBJ1-4; the D gene is possibly TRBD1 (6 bases). The CDR3 extends over 16 amino acids. The V gene lost 0 bases and the J gene lost 5 bases, with 13 bases spanning the gap. CDR1 LGHNA and CDR2 YNFKEQ come from the germline V gene. In nucleotides, the CDR3 is TGTGCCAGCAGCCAAGATGAAACAGGGAAAAATGAAAAACTGTTTTTT. It translates to CASSQDETGKNEKLFF.

This clonotype turned up a few times. The chain links TRBV29-1 to TRBJ2-1, with TRBD2 matching over 7 bases. J gave up 5 bases and V 7 bases, and 8 bases lay outside the gene matches. Looked up from germline, CDR1 is SQVTM and CDR2 is ANQGSEA. The length of the CDR3 is 13 residues. The CDR3 loop is CSATSLFDNEQFF. CDR3 coding DNA: TGCAGCGCGACTAGCTTGTTTGACAATGAGCAGTTCTTC.

This clonotype was picked up many times. This chain joins TRBV3-1 and TRBJ1-5, with 9 bases fitting TRBD1. With 4 bases clipped from V and 5 bases from J, the junction kept 12 bases outside the gene matches. Germline CDR1 is LGHDT and CDR2 is YNNKEL (reference sequence). The CDR3 has 17 amino acids. The CDR3 DNA sequence: TGTGCCAGCAGCCTAGGACAGGGGCCGCGAAGAGATCAGCCCCAGCATTTT. It codes for CASSLGQGPRRDQPQHF.

The V and J genes are TRBV7-9 and TRBJ2-7, with D possibly being TRBD1 (6 bases). Germline loops: CDR1 SEHNR, CDR2 FQNEAQ (reference sequence). V lost 7 bases and J 0 bases, leaving 10 bases between the germline ends. The CDR3 loop spans 13 amino acids. CDR3 DNA sequence: TGTGCCAGCACCACAGGGAGCTCCTACGAGCAGTACTTC. Translation gives CASTTGSSYEQYF.

In this sample, this clonotype turned up a few times. The chain is built from TRBV11-2 and TRBJ1-1, with D tentatively TRBD1 (5 bases). The CDR3 is made up of 15 amino acids. Germline V gene data show CDR1 as SGHAT and CDR2 as FQNNGV. V was clipped by 1 base and J by 3 bases, with 12 bases between them. The DNA for the CDR3 is TGTGCCAGCAGCTTAGCGGGGCAGCGATACACTGAAGCTTTCTTT. Protein: CASSLAGQRYTEAFF.

As DNA, the CDR3 is TGCGCCAGCAGTTTCGAGACGGGGACAGCATACAATGAGCAGTTCTTC. Protein: CASSFETGTAYNEQFF. The chain joins TRBV5-1 to TRBJ2-1; TRBD1 aligns across 7 bases. Trimming removed 5 bases from V and 4 bases from J; junction bases left unmatched: 12. CDR1 and CDR2 from the germline V gene are SGHRS and YFSETQ. This CDR3 comprises 16 residues.

Concerning this clonotype: A much more abundant neighbour one base away suggests this may be a read error. The genes are TRBV11-2 and TRBJ2-2; 11 bases are shared with TRBD2. The CDR3 loop spans 15 amino acids. V dropped 5 bases and J dropped 4; count of bases not matched to a gene: 3. Germline V gene sequence: CDR1 SGHAT, CDR2 FQNNGV. The CDR3 here is CASSPGTSGTGELFF. In nucleotides, the CDR3 is TGTGCCAGCAGCCCCGGGACTAGCGGCACCGGGGAGCTGTTTTTT.

This clonotype was seen at least ten times. The V and J genes are TRBV20-1 and TRBJ1-5; TRBD1 aligns across 7 bases. The CDR3 covers 18 residues. With V trimmed by 1 base and J by 1 base, 13 bases remained unmatched. CDR1 is DFQATT and CDR2 is SNEGSKA in the germline V gene (reference sequence). CDR3 region: CSARGQQGSGASNQPQHF. The CDR3 DNA reads TGCAGTGCTAGAGGGCAACAGGGGTCTGGGGCCAGCAATCAGCCCCAGCATTTT.

This clonotype was picked up many times. The CDR3 DNA reads as TGCGCCAGCAGCCTGCCACGACTAGCGGGGGAGGGGGATACGCAGTATTTT. Translated: CASSLPRLAGEGDTQYF. The chain couples TRBV4-1 to TRBJ2-3; 12 bases agree with TRBD2. This CDR3 comprises 17 residues. V gave up 4 bases and J gave up 6 bases; unmatched junction bases: 11. Germline V gene sequence: CDR1 MGHRA, CDR2 YSYEKL.

The J gene is TRBJ2-2, the V gene TRBV12-3 or TRBV12-4; 11 nucleotides align to TRBD2. V lost 6 bases and J lost 3; bases outside the gene matches: 18. The CDR3 totals 20 residues. Written as DNA, the CDR3 is TGTGCCAGCAGCCCCAGATTAGGCCTAGCGGGAGGCCGAGACACCGGGGAGCTGTTTTTT. Translation: CASSPRLGLAGGRDTGELFF.

Many counts were recorded for this clonotype. The J gene is TRBJ2-1, the V gene TRBV6-5; unclear D gene. Germline V CDR1 and CDR2: MNHEY, SVGAGI. Trimming cost V 3 bases and J 3 bases, with 12 bases left between them. This CDR3 region has 15 residues. In DNA, the CDR3 is TGTGCCAGCAGTTATCGCAGGCTTAACTACAATGAGCAGTTCTTC. Translation: CASSYRRLNYNEQFF.

This rearrangement joins TRBV7-9 to TRBJ1-6; 9 nucleotides agree with TRBD1. Germline V gives CDR1 SEHNR, CDR2 FQNEAQ (reference sequence). The CDR3 extends over 14 amino acids. The J segment lost 9 bases and the V segment lost 5 bases, leaving 5 bases of the junction unmatched. DNA for the CDR3: TGTGCCAGCAGCGGGACAGGGTCGGGTTCACCCCTCCACTTT. Protein sequence: CASSGTGSGSPLHF.

This clonotype was seen more than once but under ten times. This chain links TRBV7-6 with TRBJ2-5; TRBD2 matches 13 bases. Germline V gives CDR1 SGHVS, CDR2 FNYEAQ. V lost 4 bases, J lost 5 bases, and 10 bases stayed unmatched. The CDR3 spans 17 residues. CDR3 coding DNA: TGTGCCAGCAGCTCCCTCCTAGGACTAGCGGGGGATGAGACCCAGTACTTC. Encoded protein: CASSSLLGLAGDETQYF.

Ten or more counts support this clonotype. The DNA for the CDR3 is TGCAGCGTTGTGGGGGATTCCTACGAGCAGTACTTC. Residues: CSVVGDSYEQYF. The rearrangement links TRBV29-1 to TRBJ2-7, with D possibly being TRBD1 or TRBD2 (5 bases each). The CDR3 is 12 residues long. In germline, CDR1 is SQVTM, CDR2 ANQGSEA. V dropped 4 bases and J dropped 1 base, with 8 bases sitting between them.